These 24 T cell receptor beta chains originate from one sample sequenced in a study of regulatory T cells in long-lasting Graves disease. The time point is: newly diagnosed GD, antithyroid drugs for less than 3 months. After RNA was extracted from PBMCs, the TCR library was made from it. Building of the TCR beta libraries involved iRepertoire HTBI primers and Arm-PCR of CDR3 regions. Using its own MiXCR run on the multiplex PCR reads, TCRdb lists one record per CDR3 protein. The sample includes about 540,000 distinct CDR3 sequences, roughly 14% of them seen just once. This sample also appeared in a second study, on T cells in Graves' hyperthyroidism and ophthalmopathy.

The sequencing used peripheral blood mononuclear cells (PBMCs), collected at new diagnosis, from a patient treated with antithyroid drugs. These receptors were obtained from a man under 40 with Graves disease.

This chain connects TRBV18 to TRBJ2-4; D is tentatively TRBD1 or TRBD2 (5 bases each). CDR1 and CDR2 from the germline V gene are KGHSH and LQKENI. With 6 bases removed from V and 5 bases from J, the gap between germline ends came to 11 bases. The CDR3 loop spans 13 amino acids. Written as DNA, the CDR3 is TGTGCCAGCTCTCCCGGGGCACAAAACATTCAGTACTTC. This codes for CASSPGAQNIQYF.

V usage is TRBV3-1 and J usage is TRBJ2-3, with TRBD2 as a possible D gene (6 bases). CDR1 is LGHDT, CDR2 YNNKEL, per germline (reference sequence). Trimming stripped 4 bases from V and 0 bases from J, with 14 bases between. This CDR3 is built from 16 residues. CDR3 amino acids: CASSRELASSTDTQYF. In nucleotides, the CDR3 is TGTGCCAGCAGCCGGGAACTAGCATCTAGCACAGATACGCAGTATTTT.

This clonotype was seen repeatedly, ten times or more. The chain links TRBV7-9 to TRBJ2-1; unclear D gene. From germline, CDR1 is SEHNR and CDR2 FQNEAQ (reference sequence). CDR3 length: 13 residues. The V end lost 10 bases, the J end lost 0 bases, and 10 bases lay between the germline ends. DNA for the CDR3: TGTGCCATTTCCCGAAGCTCCTACAATGAGCAGTTCTTC. Amino acids: CAISRSSYNEQFF.

This clonotype showed up just a few times. The chain uses TRBV24-1 and TRBJ2-3; 10 bases line up with TRBD2. With V trimmed by 3 bases and J by 3 bases, 2 bases remained unmatched. There are 15 residues in the CDR3. From germline, CDR1 is KGHDR and CDR2 SFDVKD. CDR3 amino acids: CATSDLAGETDTQYF. The CDR3 region has the DNA TGTGCCACCAGTGATCTAGCGGGAGAAACAGATACGCAGTATTTT.

This clonotype has at least ten counts. The chain employs TRBV7-9 and TRBJ1-1; D unresolved. The CDR3 spans 16 residues. V was trimmed by 1 base and J by 0 bases, leaving 12 bases between them. Germline V gives CDR1 SEHNR, CDR2 FQNEAQ (reference sequence). In DNA form, the CDR3 reads TGTGCCAGCAGCTTAGGATCACAATACTTGAACACTGAAGCTTTCTTT. Its translation is CASSLGSQYLNTEAFF. Variable domain in full (rest from reference TRBV7-9 and TRBJ1-1): DTGVSQNPRHKITKRGQNVTFRCDPISEHNRLYWYRQTLGQGPEFLTYFQNEAQLEKSRLLSDRFSAERPKGSFSTLEIQRTEQGDSAMYLCASSLGSQYLNTEAFFGQGTRLTVV.

This clonotype was seen a few times. This sequence joins TRBV5-1 and TRBJ1-1; 9 bases agree with TRBD1. V gave up 4 bases and J gave up 12 bases; unmatched junction bases: 16. In germline, CDR1 is SGHRS, CDR2 YFSETQ. The CDR3 covers 15 residues. This CDR3 reads CASSRGQGMFSATFF. CDR3 in DNA: TGCGCCAGCAGCCGTGGACAGGGGATGTTCTCGGCGACTTTCTTT. Full variable domain (missing parts from reference TRBV5-1 and TRBJ1-1): KAGVTQTPRYLIKTRGQQVTLSCSPISGHRSVSWYQQTPGQGLQFLFEYFSETQRNKGNFPGRFSGRQFSNSRSEMNVSTLELGDSALYLCASSRGQGMFSATFFGQGTRLTVV.

This chain uses TRBV5-1 with TRBJ2-6; maybe TRBD1 (5 bases). Germline V gene sequence: CDR1 SGHRS, CDR2 YFSETQ. Trimming took off 4 bases at V and 4 bases at J, with 21 bases between the two ends. The CDR3 covers 18 residues. The CDR3 region has the DNA TGCGCCAGCAGCGCCCCCCCTGACAGCTACCCGGGGGCCAACGTCCTGACTTTC. Its protein product is CASSAPPDSYPGANVLTF. The entire variable domain, with the rest obtained from reference TRBV5-1 and TRBJ2-6, is as follows: KAGVTQTPRYLIKTRGQQVTLSCSPISGHRSVSWYQQTPGQGLQFLFEYFSETQRNKGNFPGRFSGRQFSNSRSEMNVSTLELGDSALYLCASSAPPDSYPGANVLTFGAGSRLTVL.

On this clonotype: At one end the junction does not follow the germline gene, possibly because of a read error. The chain employs TRBV19 and TRBJ1-5; no clear D. The CDR3 runs to 13 residues. Germline V CDR1 and CDR2: LNHDA, SQIVND (reference sequence). The CDR3 sequence is CASGIRTAQPQHF. DNA of the CDR3: TGTGCCAGTGGTATTCGAACCGCTCAGCCCCAGCATTTT.

The chain uses TRBV7-9 and TRBJ2-2, with unresolved D. CDR1 and CDR2 from the germline V gene are SEHNR and FQNEAQ (reference sequence). The length of the CDR3 is 14 residues. V was clipped by 3 bases and J by 3 bases, with 8 bases between them. CDR3 in DNA: TGTGCCAGCAGCTTTACCACGGACACCGGGGAGCTGTTTTTT. It encodes CASSFTTDTGELFF.

CDR3 region: CASSSGADYEQYF. CDR3 sequence (DNA): TGTGCCAGCAGCTCCGGGGCCGACTACGAGCAGTACTTC. The J gene is TRBJ2-7, the V gene TRBV11-3; D is perhaps TRBD1 or TRBD2 (5 bases each). CDR3 length equals 13 residues. Trimming pared 4 bases from V and 3 bases from J, leaving 10 bases between. The germline CDR1 and CDR2 sequences are SGHNT and YENEEA.

This clonotype was observed at least ten times. The chain has TRBV29-1 and TRBJ1-2, with unresolved D. Germline CDR1 is SQVTM and CDR2 is ANQGSEA. This CDR3 is 13 amino acids long. Trimming cost V 4 bases and J 5 bases, with 14 bases left between them. The CDR3: CSVGRSSRYGYTF. The CDR3 DNA follows: TGCAGCGTTGGTCGGAGCAGTCGATATGGCTACACCTTC. Complete variable domain (other parts from reference TRBV29-1 and TRBJ1-2): SAVISQKPSRDICQRGTSLTIQCQVDSQVTMMFWYRQQPGQSLTLIATANQGSEATYESGFVIDKFPISRPNLTFSTLTVSNMSPEDSSIYLCSVGRSSRYGYTFGSGTRLTVV.

This clonotype was recorded many times. The V call is TRBV7-9, the J call TRBJ2-5; no firm D call. Trimming pared 5 bases from V and 1 base from J, leaving 11 bases between. Per the germline V gene, CDR1 is SEHNR and CDR2 is FQNEAQ (reference sequence). The CDR3 loop spans 14 amino acids. As DNA, the CDR3 is TGTGCCAGCAGCCCGGGCGGCGGCCAAGAGACCCAGTACTTC. Encoded protein: CASSPGGGQETQYF.

The table lists this clonotype with many counts. This chain uses TRBV19 with TRBJ1-2, with D unresolved. The germline CDR1 and CDR2 sequences are LNHDA and SQIVND (reference sequence). The V and J ends lost 3 bases and 8 bases respectively, with 13 bases between them. This CDR3 region has 13 residues. CDR3 bases: TGTGCCAGTAGTATGAACGGCGAGAGGGGCTACACCTTC. Translation gives CASSMNGERGYTF.

This clonotype was seen ten or more times. This chain connects TRBV20-1 to TRBJ1-5; a possible D gene is TRBD1 (6 bases). V was cut by 6 bases and J by 0 bases, with 12 bases left in between. The CDR3 is 14 amino acids. Per the germline V gene, CDR1 is DFQATT and CDR2 is SNEGSKA (reference sequence). Here the CDR3 reads CSAGQLNSNQPQHF. Written as DNA, the CDR3 is TGCAGTGCAGGACAGTTAAATAGCAATCAGCCCCAGCATTTT.

This sequence joins TRBV5-6 and TRBJ2-6; D perhaps matches TRBD2 (7 bases). Germline CDR1 and CDR2: SGHDT and YYEEEE. V was pared by 4 bases and J by 1 base, with 15 bases between. There are 17 residues in the CDR3. The CDR3 DNA follows: TGTGCCAGCAGCCACTTGGGAGGGGGATCTGGGGCCAACGTCCTGACTTTC. This codes for CASSHLGGGSGANVLTF.

This clonotype was counted many times. V is TRBV27 and J is TRBJ2-7; 12 nucleotides align to TRBD2. The V segment lost 7 bases and the J segment 4 bases; nucleotides outside the gene matches: 17. The CDR3 has 18 residues. Germline V gene data show CDR1 as MNHEY and CDR2 as SMNVEV (reference sequence). The CDR3 region has the DNA TGTGCCAGCACCTCTTTCCCGCTAACCGGGACTAGCGGGTACGAGCAGTACTTC. Protein sequence: CASTSFPLTGTSGYEQYF.

At least ten counts were recorded for this clonotype. V is TRBV2 and J is TRBJ2-7, with 10 bases lining up with TRBD1. Germline CDR1 and CDR2: SNHLY and FYNNEI. V shed 7 bases, J shed 7 bases, and the junction held 7 bases outside the gene matches. CDR3 size: 13 residues. CDR3 loop: CASMDRGVEEQYF. The CDR3 DNA reads TGTGCCAGCATGGACAGGGGGGTTGAGGAGCAGTACTTC.

J is TRBJ2-7 and V is TRBV10-3; 8 bases are a match to TRBD2. There are 16 residues in the CDR3. Germline CDR1 reads ENHRY; CDR2 reads SYGVKD. V lost 4 bases, J lost 2 bases, and 10 bases stayed unmatched. The CDR3 DNA follows: TGTGCCATCAGTGGGTCCATGGCGGGGGGCGCCTACGAGCAGTACTTC. Translating it yields CAISGSMAGGAYEQYF.

This clonotype appeared a few times. The rearrangement links TRBV19 to TRBJ1-6, with D possibly being TRBD1 (5 bases). The CDR3 length is 13 residues. Germline CDR1 LNHDA, CDR2 SQIVND (reference sequence). V was pared by 10 bases and J by 7 bases, with 14 bases between. CDR3 coding DNA: TGTGCCACCCGGGACGAAAGAAATTCACCCCTCCACTTT. Protein: CATRDERNSPLHF.

The J gene is TRBJ2-3, the V gene TRBV18; D may be TRBD1 or TRBD2 (5 bases each). Germline CDR1 is KGHSH and CDR2 is LQKENI. The CDR3 covers 15 residues. V was pared by 6 bases and J by 3 bases, with 16 bases between. CDR3 DNA: TGTGCCAGCTCGCCCACGAGGGGCGGGACAGATACGCAGTATTTT. It is translated as CASSPTRGGTDTQYF.

Many counts were recorded for this clonotype. The genes are TRBV6-1 and TRBJ1-5, with D maybe TRBD1 (6 bases). The CDR3 runs to 14 residues. V was pared by 2 bases and J by 5 bases, with 10 bases between. From germline, CDR1 is MNHNS and CDR2 SASEGT. The CDR3 DNA reads as TGTGCCAGCAGTGAAAGGGCAGGGGATCAGCCCCAGCATTTT. It translates to CASSERAGDQPQHF.

Notes on this clonotype: A much larger clone lies one base from this, so it may be a read error. J is TRBJ2-1 and V is TRBV3-1; D gene uncertain. This CDR3 region has 13 residues. Germline V gives CDR1 LGHDT, CDR2 YNNKEL (reference sequence). V was cut by 1 base and J by 2 bases, with 3 bases left in between. CDR3 residues: CASSQGPYNEQFF. CDR3 DNA sequence: TGTGCCAGCAGCCAAGGGCCCTACAATGAGCAGTTCTTC.

This chain links TRBV30 with TRBJ2-4; D is unresolved. The germline V and J ends were trimmed by 2 bases and 0 bases, with 11 bases remaining between them. The CDR3 covers 15 residues. Germline V gene sequence: CDR1 GTSNPN, CDR2 SVGIG (reference sequence). CDR3 nucleotide sequence: TGTGCCTGGAGTTCCCCCTGGTTAGCCAAAAACATTCAGTACTTC. Its protein product is CAWSSPWLAKNIQYF.

The V and J genes are TRBV10-1 and TRBJ2-1, with D uncertain. The CDR3 is 14 amino acids. V was pared by 0 bases and J by 7 bases, with 10 bases between. Germline loops: CDR1 WNHNN, CDR2 SYGVQD (reference sequence). The CDR3 loop is CASSESLVGNEQFF. The CDR3 DNA reads TGCGCCAGCAGTGAGTCGTTAGTGGGGAATGAGCAGTTCTTC.